The clone carrying this TCR beta chain was found many times. Its specificity is unknown. Authors of the study amplified TCR beta CDR3 regions from RNA transcripts. First-round RT-PCR with HTBI primers amplified the TCR CDR3 region. A single record per CDR3 protein comes from TCRdb applying MiXCR to the multiplex PCR reads. The table has just over 550,000 distinct CDR3 sequences, 46% seen once; the top ten hold about 8.2%. This record comes from a study of T cells in Graves' hyperthyroidism and ophthalmopathy. General study results and limits: Ophthalmopathy cases were set apart from stable hyperthyroidism by a 13 V-J model.

Graves' hyperthyroidism is called stable when ophthalmopathy does not progress within 18 months. Subjects aged 18 to 65 presented with newly diagnosed hyperthyroidism of less than 2 months' duration. This CDR3 is 14 amino acids long. Trimming cost V 8 bases and J 0 bases, with 16 bases left between them. CDR1 and CDR2 from the germline V gene are SQVTM and ANQGSEA. Sequenced input: peripheral blood or thyroid tissue (not recorded which). J is TRBJ2-5 and V is TRBV29-1; perhaps TRBD1 as D (5 bases). The TCR sequence derives from a woman between 18 and 30 years old with Graves' hyperthyroidism. Here the CDR3 reads CSQDGHSYQETQYF. As DNA, the CDR3 is TGCAGCCAAGATGGACATTCGTACCAAGAGACCCAGTACTTC.